This record concerns one T cell receptor beta chain sequence. As yet, its antigen is unknown. The sample originates from a study of cytomegalovirus exposure and HLA in healthy donors. Study results and limitations: For most subjects, TCR beta sequences were reported to predict HLA-A and HLA-B alleles with accuracy. For most TCR beta V segments, an earlier analysis put the productive rate at about 90% or about 30% of the time.

Unmatched junction bases numbered 8, after V lost 5 bases and J lost 8 bases. CDR1 and CDR2 from the germline V gene are MGHDK and SYGVNS. There are 16 residues in the CDR3. This PCR relied on a set of 60 Vbeta primers and 13 Jbeta primers. Profiling relied on immunoSEQ multiplex PCR, and the TCRdb table lists in-frame clones only, not all of them. This sample has about 200,000 clones; around 70% occur once, and the top ten carry approximately 2.5%. V and J are TRBV25-1 and TRBJ2-1; 14 bases line up with TRBD2. The sequence was obtained from a man aged 35-49 years in good health and CMV-seropositive. Material for sequencing was PBMCs. The CDR3 here is CASSQTSGGGRDEQFF. CDR3 sequence (DNA): TGTGCCAGCAGTCAGACTAGCGGGGGGGGTAGAGATGAGCAGTTCTTC.